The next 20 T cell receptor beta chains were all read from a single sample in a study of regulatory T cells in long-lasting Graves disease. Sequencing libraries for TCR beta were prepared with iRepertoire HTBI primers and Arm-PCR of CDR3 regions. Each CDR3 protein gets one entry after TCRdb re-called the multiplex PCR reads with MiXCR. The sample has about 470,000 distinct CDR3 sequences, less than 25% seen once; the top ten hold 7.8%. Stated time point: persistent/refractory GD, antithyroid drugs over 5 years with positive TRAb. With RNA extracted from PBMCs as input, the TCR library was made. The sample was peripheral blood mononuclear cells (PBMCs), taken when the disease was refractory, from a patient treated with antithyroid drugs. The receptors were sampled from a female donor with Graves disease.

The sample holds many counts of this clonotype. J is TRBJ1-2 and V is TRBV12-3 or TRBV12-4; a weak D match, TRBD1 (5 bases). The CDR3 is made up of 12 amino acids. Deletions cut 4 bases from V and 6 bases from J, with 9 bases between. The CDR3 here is CASSYLGHGYTF. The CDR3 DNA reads TGTGCCAGCAGTTACTTGGGGCATGGCTACACCTTC.

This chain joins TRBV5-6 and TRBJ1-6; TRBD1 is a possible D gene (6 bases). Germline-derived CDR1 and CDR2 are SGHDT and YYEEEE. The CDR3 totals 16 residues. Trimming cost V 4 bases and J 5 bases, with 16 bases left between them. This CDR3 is CASSGGHRVDNSPLHF. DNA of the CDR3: TGTGCCAGCAGCGGGGGACACCGTGTAGATAATTCACCCCTCCACTTT.

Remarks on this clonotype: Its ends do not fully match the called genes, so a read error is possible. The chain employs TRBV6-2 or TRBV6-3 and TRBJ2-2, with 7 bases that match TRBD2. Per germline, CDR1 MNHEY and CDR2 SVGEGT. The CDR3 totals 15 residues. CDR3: CASSYWGRAAGELLF. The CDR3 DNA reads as TGTGCCAGCAGTTACTGGGGGAGGGCCGCCGGGGAGCTGCTTTTT.

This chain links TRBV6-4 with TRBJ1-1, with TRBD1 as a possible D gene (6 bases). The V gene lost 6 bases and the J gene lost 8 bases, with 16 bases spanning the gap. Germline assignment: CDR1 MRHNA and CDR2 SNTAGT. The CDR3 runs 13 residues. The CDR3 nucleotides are TGTGCCAGCAGCTCGAATCACGGGGGCGAAGCTTTCTTT. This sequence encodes CASSSNHGGEAFF.

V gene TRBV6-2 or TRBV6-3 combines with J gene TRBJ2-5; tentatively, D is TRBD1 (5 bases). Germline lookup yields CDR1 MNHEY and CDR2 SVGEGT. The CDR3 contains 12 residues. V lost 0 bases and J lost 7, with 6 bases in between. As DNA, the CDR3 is TGTGCCAGCAGTTACTCGACAGCGACCCAGTACTTC. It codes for CASSYSTATQYF.

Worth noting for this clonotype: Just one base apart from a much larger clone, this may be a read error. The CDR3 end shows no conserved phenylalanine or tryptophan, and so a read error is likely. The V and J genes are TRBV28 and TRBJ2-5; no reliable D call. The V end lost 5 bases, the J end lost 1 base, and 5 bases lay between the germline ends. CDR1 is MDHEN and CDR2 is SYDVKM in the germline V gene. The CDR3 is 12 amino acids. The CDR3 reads CASSGTQETQYL. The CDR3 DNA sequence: TGTGCCAGCAGTGGAACCCAAGAGACCCAGTACCTC.

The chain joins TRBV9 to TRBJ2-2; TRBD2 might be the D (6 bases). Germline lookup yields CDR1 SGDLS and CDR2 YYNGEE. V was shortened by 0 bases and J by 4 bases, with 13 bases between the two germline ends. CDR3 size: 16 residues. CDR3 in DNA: TGTGCCAGCAGCGTAGGGTCTAGCGAGCCCACCGGGGAGCTGTTTTTT. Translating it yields CASSVGSSEPTGELFF.

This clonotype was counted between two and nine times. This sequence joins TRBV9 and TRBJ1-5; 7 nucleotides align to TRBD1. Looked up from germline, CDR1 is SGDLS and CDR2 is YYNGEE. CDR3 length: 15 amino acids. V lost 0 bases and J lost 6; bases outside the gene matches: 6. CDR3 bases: TGTGCCAGCAGCGTAGGGACAGGTAGCGGTCAGCCCCAGCATTTT. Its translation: CASSVGTGSGQPQHF.

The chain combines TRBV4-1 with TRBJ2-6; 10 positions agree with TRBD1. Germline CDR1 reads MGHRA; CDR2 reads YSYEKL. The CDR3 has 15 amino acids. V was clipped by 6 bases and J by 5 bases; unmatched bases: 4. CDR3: CASRRTGGRANVLTF. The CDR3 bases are TGCGCCAGCAGACGGACAGGGGGGCGGGCCAACGTCCTGACTTTC.

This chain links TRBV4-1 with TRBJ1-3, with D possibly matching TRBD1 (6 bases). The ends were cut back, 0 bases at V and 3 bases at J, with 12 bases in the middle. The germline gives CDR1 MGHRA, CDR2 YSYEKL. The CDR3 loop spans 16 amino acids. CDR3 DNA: TGCGCCAGCAGCCAAGATTTGGGGGGCGGTGGAAACACCATATATTTT. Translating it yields CASSQDLGGGGNTIYF.

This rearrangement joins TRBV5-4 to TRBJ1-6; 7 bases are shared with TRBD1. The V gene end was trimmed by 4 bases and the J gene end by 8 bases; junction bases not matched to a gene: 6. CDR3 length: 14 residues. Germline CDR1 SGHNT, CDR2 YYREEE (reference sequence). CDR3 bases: TGTGCCAGCAGCGCAGGGGGGGACTATTCACCCCTCCACTTT. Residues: CASSAGGDYSPLHF.

The CDR3 protein is CASSLFRVSGELFF. The CDR3 nucleotides are TGTGCCAGCAGCCTCTTCAGGGTCTCCGGGGAGCTGTTTTTT. The chain has TRBV11-1 and TRBJ2-2, with a weak D call TRBD1 (5 bases). This CDR3 has 14 amino acids. V was clipped by 5 bases and J by 6 bases, with 13 bases between them. Looked up from germline, CDR1 is SGHAT and CDR2 is FQDESV (reference sequence).

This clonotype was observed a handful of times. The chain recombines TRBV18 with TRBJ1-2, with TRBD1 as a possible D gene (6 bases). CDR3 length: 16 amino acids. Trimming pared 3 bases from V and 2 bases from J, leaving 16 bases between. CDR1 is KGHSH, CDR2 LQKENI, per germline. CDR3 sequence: CASSPRNRDTNYGYTF. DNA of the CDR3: TGTGCCAGCTCACCGCGGAACCGGGACACCAACTATGGCTACACCTTC. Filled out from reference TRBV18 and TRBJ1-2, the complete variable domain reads NAGVMQNPRHLVRRRGQEARLRCSPMKGHSHVYWYRQLPEEGLKFMVYLQKENIIDESGMPKERFSAEFPKEGPSILRIQQVVRGDSAAYFCASSPRNRDTNYGYTFGSGTRLTVV.

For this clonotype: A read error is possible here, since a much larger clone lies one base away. This CDR3 reads CAWRVLSYEQYF. The CDR3 nucleotides are TGTGCCTGGAGAGTTCTTTCCTACGAGCAGTACTTC. The chain employs TRBV30 and TRBJ2-7; D gene uncertain. This CDR3 is 12 amino acids long. The germline V gene encodes CDR1 GTSNPN and CDR2 SVGIG (reference sequence). Trimming took 3 bases from V and 1 from J, leaving 7 bases between them. Looking up the rest from reference TRBV30 and TRBJ2-7 gives the full variable domain: SQTIHQWPATLVQPVGSPLSLECTVEGTSNPNLYWYRQAAGRGLQLLFYSVGIGQISSEVPQNLSASRPQDRQFILSSKKLLLSDSGFYLCAWRVLSYEQYFGPGTRLTVT.

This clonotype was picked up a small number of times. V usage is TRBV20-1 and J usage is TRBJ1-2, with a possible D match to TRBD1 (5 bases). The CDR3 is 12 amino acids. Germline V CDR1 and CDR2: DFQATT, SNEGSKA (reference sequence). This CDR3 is CSGWDGRYGYTF. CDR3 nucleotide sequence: TGCAGCGGATGGGACGGGCGCTATGGCTACACCTTC.

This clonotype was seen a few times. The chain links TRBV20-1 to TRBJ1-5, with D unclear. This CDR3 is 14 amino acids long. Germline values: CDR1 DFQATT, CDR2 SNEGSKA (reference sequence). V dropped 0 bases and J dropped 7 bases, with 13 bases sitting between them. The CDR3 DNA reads TGCAGTGCTAGAGAAAACATTTTACGCCAGCCCCAGCATTTT. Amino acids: CSARENILRQPQHF.

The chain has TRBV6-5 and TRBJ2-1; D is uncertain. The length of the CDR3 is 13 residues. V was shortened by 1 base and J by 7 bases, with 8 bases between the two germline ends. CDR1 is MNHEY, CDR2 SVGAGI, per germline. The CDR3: CASSYFLRNEQFF. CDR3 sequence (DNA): TGTGCCAGCAGTTACTTTCTAAGGAATGAGCAGTTCTTC.

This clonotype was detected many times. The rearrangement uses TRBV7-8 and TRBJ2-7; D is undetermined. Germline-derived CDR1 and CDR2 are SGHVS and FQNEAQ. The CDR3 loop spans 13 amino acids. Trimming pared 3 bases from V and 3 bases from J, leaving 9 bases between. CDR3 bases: TGTGCCAGCAGCTTGAGCGTAAACTACGAGCAGTACTTC. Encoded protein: CASSLSVNYEQYF.

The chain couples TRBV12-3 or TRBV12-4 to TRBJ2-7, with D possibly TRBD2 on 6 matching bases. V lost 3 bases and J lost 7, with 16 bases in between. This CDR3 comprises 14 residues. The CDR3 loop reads CASSFDGRRWEQYF. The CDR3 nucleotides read TGTGCCAGCAGTTTTGACGGGAGAAGGTGGGAGCAGTACTTC.

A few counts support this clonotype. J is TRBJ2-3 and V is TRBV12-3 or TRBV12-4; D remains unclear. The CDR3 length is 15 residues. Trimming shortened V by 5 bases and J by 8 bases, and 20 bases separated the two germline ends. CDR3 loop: CASSPRPPRAGTQYF. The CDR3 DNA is TGTGCCAGCAGTCCCCGACCGCCTAGGGCAGGTACGCAGTATTTT.